These T cell receptor beta chains were read from a single sample in a study of blood T cell repertoires in COVID-19. Here immunoSEQ multiplex PCR was the method, and the copy in TCRdb shows in-frame clones only, minus some. The data hold 57,000 or so clones, with about nine tenths observed a single time. The sequenced sample was peripheral blood. Receptor source: a woman in her 50s with active or convalescent COVID-19. The CDR3 runs from the conserved cysteine through the conserved F or W. D genes are given only for firm matches. Clone size appears in some rows only: once, few, many, or a class for an expanded clone.

J,V,size,D,CDR3,DNA
TRBJ2-2,TRBV29-1,.,.,CSVGGTLAGDVWDTGELFF,TGCAGCGTTGGGGGGACCCTTGCAGGGGACGTTTGGGACACCGGGGAGCTGTTTTTT
TRBJ2-1,TRBV5-1,.,.,CASSYRGPTGRSYNEQFF,TGCGCCAGCAGCTACCGGGGACCGACAGGCCGTTCCTACAATGAGCAGTTCTTC
TRBJ2-3,TRBV27,.,.,CASSFTGLETDTQYF,TGTGCCAGCAGTTTCACAGGGTTGGAAACAGATACGCAGTATTTT
TRBJ2-7,TRBV9,.,TRBD2,CASSSPGTGTSGRGSYEQYF,TGTGCCAGCAGCTCCCCCGGGACGGGGACTAGCGGGAGAGGCTCCTACGAGCAGTACTTC
TRBJ1-2,TRBV24-1,.,.,CATSESSPGSGYTF,TGTGCCACCAGTGAGTCTTCGCCCGGGAGTGGCTACACCTTC
TRBJ2-3,TRBV30,.,TRBD2,CAWGTRSTDTQYF,TGTGCCTGGGGGACTAGGTCGACAGATACGCAGTATTTT
TRBJ2-7,TRBV5-6,.,.,CASSSGLLRGKYF,TGTGCCAGCAGCTCGGGATTACTGAGGGGGAAGTACTTC
TRBJ1-4,TRBV5-1,.,.,CASSLAPGEKLFF,TGCGCCAGCAGCTTGGCACCGGGTGAAAAACTGTTTTTT
TRBJ1-3,TRBV12-1,.,.,CASSPNGGPRTRNTIYF,TGTGCCAGCAGCCCGAACGGGGGGCCCCGGACCCGAAACACCATATATTTT
TRBJ2-1,TRBV7-6,.,TRBD2,CASSFAGVMNEQFF,TGTGCCAGCAGCTTCGCGGGAGTAATGAATGAGCAGTTCTTC
TRBJ2-1,TRBV10-3,.,TRBD1,CAISRTGGNEQFF,TGTGCCATCAGCAGGACAGGCGGCAATGAGCAGTTCTTC
TRBJ1-1,TRBV3-1/TRBV3-2,once,.,CASSQGGGGTEAFF,TGTGCCAGCAGCCAAGGAGGGGGTGGCACTGAAGCTTTCTTT
TRBJ2-7,TRBV11-2,once,.,CASSSLSYEQYF,TGTGCCAGCAGCTCGCTGAGCTACGAGCAGTACTTC
TRBJ2-7,TRBV6-1,.,.,CASSEQSPGPQGAYEQYF,TGTGCCAGCAGTGAGCAGAGCCCGGGCCCCCAAGGGGCCTACGAGCAGTACTTC
TRBJ2-7,TRBV2,.,.,CASSGSALYEQYF,TGTGCCAGCAGTGGCAGCGCGCTCTACGAGCAGTACTTC
TRBJ1-3,TRBV19,.,.,CASISGVKGNTIYF,TGTGCCAGTATCTCGGGGGTGAAAGGAAACACCATATATTTT
TRBJ2-1,TRBV10-1,.,TRBD2,CASSEAAGGQEQFF,TGCGCCAGCAGTGAGGCGGCGGGAGGCCAGGAGCAGTTCTTC
TRBJ2-3,TRBV5-1,once,.,CASMGPATDTQYF,TGCGCCAGCATGGGGCCGGCCACAGATACGCAGTATTTT
TRBJ2-7,TRBV9,many,TRBD2,CASSESGSYEQYF,TGTGCCAGCAGCGAGAGCGGGAGCTACGAGCAGTACTTC
TRBJ2-1,TRBV24-1,.,TRBD1,CATRASGGEQFF,TGTGCCACCAGGGCGTCAGGGGGTGAGCAGTTCTTC
TRBJ1-1,TRBV9,.,TRBD1,CASSVGIDRDGEAFF,TGTGCCAGCAGCGTAGGGATCGACAGGGATGGTGAAGCTTTCTTT
TRBJ1-2,TRBV6-1,.,.,CASSEARGLYGYTF,TGTGCCAGCAGTGAAGCTCGAGGGCTTTATGGCTACACCTTC
TRBJ1-6,TRBV5-6,.,.,CASSLEGNSPLHF,TGTGCCAGCAGCTTGGAGGGGAATTCACCCCTCCACTTT
TRBJ2-7,TRBV14,.,TRBD2,CASSLGLAGPSYEQYF,TGTGCCAGCAGCTTAGGACTAGCGGGACCCTCCTACGAGCAGTACTTC
TRBJ2-3,TRBV2,.,.,CASSEGRLASRHSTDTQYF,TGTGCCAGCAGTGAGGGTCGGCTAGCGTCCCGTCATAGCACAGATACGCAGTATTTT
TRBJ2-7,TRBV24-1,.,TRBD1,CATSDQGQRSYEQYF,TGTGCCACCAGTGACCAGGGACAGCGCTCCTACGAGCAGTACTTC
TRBJ2-2,TRBV5-4,.,TRBD2,CASSSLSGSAGELFF,TGTGCCAGCAGCTCCCTTAGCGGGAGCGCCGGGGAGCTGTTTTTT
TRBJ2-3,TRBV24-1,.,TRBD1,CATSDSWSGTGGTDTQYF,TGTGCCACCAGTGATTCGTGGTCCGGGACAGGGGGCACAGATACGCAGTATTTT
TRBJ1-1,TRBV20-1,.,TRBD1,CSAVGQGEAFF,TGCAGTGCTGTCGGACAGGGTGAAGCTTTCTTT
TRBJ2-1,TRBV5-6,medium-sized,TRBD2,CASGSPGTSGSEQFF,TGTGCCAGCGGCTCTCCCGGGACTAGCGGGTCGGAGCAGTTCTTC
TRBJ2-2,TRBV2,.,TRBD1,CASSVTGDGELFF,TGTGCCAGCAGTGTGACAGGGGACGGGGAGCTGTTTTTT
TRBJ1-2,TRBV5-6,once,.,CASSLDRTNYGYTF,TGTGCCAGCAGCTTGGACAGAACTAACTATGGCTACACCTTC
TRBJ2-7,TRBV29-1,.,.,CSVEVGASNEQYF,TGCAGCGTTGAGGTGGGGGCGTCGAACGAGCAGTACTTC
TRBJ2-1,TRBV7-6,.,TRBD2,CASSKLAGGSRNEQFF,TGTGCCAGCAGCAAACTAGCGGGAGGGAGTCGAAATGAGCAGTTCTTC
TRBJ1-1,TRBV12-3/TRBV12-4,.,TRBD1,CASSPGTVEAFF,TGTGCCAGCAGCCCCGGGACAGTTGAAGCTTTCTTT
TRBJ2-1,TRBV5-4,.,TRBD2,CASSLGGLALNNEQFF,TGTGCCAGCAGCCTAGGGGGACTAGCCTTAAACAATGAGCAGTTCTTC
TRBJ2-1,TRBV5-4,.,TRBD2,CASSRGLAGNYNEQFF,TGTGCCAGCAGTCGTGGACTAGCGGGAAACTACAATGAGCAGTTCTTC
TRBJ2-1,TRBV6-2/TRBV6-3,.,TRBD2,CASSGPGLAGGVGYNEQFF,TGTGCCAGCAGCGGACCGGGACTAGCGGGAGGGGTGGGCTACAATGAGCAGTTCTTC
TRBJ2-1,TRBV6-5,.,TRBD2,CASSYSGGFNEQFF,TGTGCCAGCAGTTACTCGGGAGGGTTTAATGAGCAGTTCTTC
TRBJ1-1,TRBV10-1,.,.,CASSEAGFPEAFF,TGCGCCAGCAGTGAGGCGGGGTTCCCTGAAGCTTTCTTT
TRBJ2-7,TRBV6-1,.,TRBD1,CASSENGVGQKQYF,TGTGCCAGCAGTGAAAATGGGGTGGGACAGAAACAGTACTTC
TRBJ2-1,TRBV6-1,.,TRBD2,CASSEGSGRLVVDEQFF,TGTGCCAGCAGTGAAGGTAGCGGGAGGCTTGTGGTCGATGAGCAGTTCTTC
TRBJ1-5,TRBV9,.,.,CASSTGGGVGDQPQHF,TGTGCCAGCAGCACAGGAGGCGGGGTTGGAGATCAGCCCCAGCATTTT
TRBJ2-1,TRBV7-8,.,TRBD2,CASSLGLAVYNEQFF,TGTGCCAGCAGCTTAGGGCTAGCGGTGTACAATGAGCAGTTCTTC
TRBJ2-1,TRBV5-4,once,.,CASSLSNEQFF,TGTGCCAGCAGCTTGTCGAATGAGCAGTTCTTC
TRBJ2-1,TRBV7-8,.,.,CASSSGEGQFF,TGTGCCAGCAGCTCAGGGGAGGGGCAGTTCTTC
TRBJ1-1,TRBV5-1,.,.,CASSVGRDTRRAGEAFF,TGCGCCAGCAGCGTGGGTCGGGACACAAGGCGCGCGGGTGAAGCTTTCTTT
TRBJ1-5,TRBV3-1/TRBV3-2,.,.,CASSQTEFNQPQHF,TGTGCCAGCAGCCAAACAGAGTTCAATCAGCCCCAGCATTTT
TRBJ1-1,TRBV4-1,.,.,CASSQSLAGNTEAFF,TGCGCCAGCAGCCAGTCCCTGGCGGGGAACACTGAAGCTTTCTTT
TRBJ2-4,TRBV6-4,.,TRBD1,CASSPVAGGENIQYF,TGTGCCAGCAGTCCCGTGGCAGGGGGTGAAAACATTCAGTACTTC
TRBJ2-2,TRBV11-2,.,TRBD1,CASSLEASRGLTGELFF,TGTGCCAGCAGCTTAGAGGCGTCCAGGGGGCTAACCGGGGAGCTGTTTTTT